A single sample is the source of the 2 T cell receptor beta chains below, sequenced in a study of cytomegalovirus exposure and HLA in healthy donors. The PCR made use of 60 Vbeta and 13 Jbeta primers. Clones were read by immunoSEQ multiplex PCR, and TCRdb kept only the in-frame ones, dropping some. Here the sample spans 90,000 to 140,000 clones, approximately 83% being singletons. Sequences were obtained from PBMCs. These receptor sequences come from a man between 18 and 29 years old in good health and CMV-seronegative.

This chain joins TRBV6-5 and TRBJ1-1; D not resolved. Germline CDR1 and CDR2: MNHEY and SVGAGI. This CDR3 spans 14 amino acids. V was trimmed by 3 bases and J by 5 bases, leaving 13 bases between them. The CDR3 DNA sequence: TGTGCCAGCAGTTATAGGAGGTTTAATACTGAAGCTTTCTTT. This translates into CASSYRRFNTEAFF.

DNA of the CDR3: TGTGCCAGCAGCCAAGACGGGAGCTACGAGCAGTACTTC. It codes for CASSQDGSYEQYF. V is TRBV4-2 and J is TRBJ2-7; a weak D match, TRBD2 (6 bases). CDR1 LGHNA and CDR2 YNFKEQ come from the germline V gene. The CDR3 runs to 13 residues. V lost 0 bases to trimming and J lost 3 bases, with 6 bases between them.